Listed here is a single T cell receptor (beta chain). Its binding antigen is unknown. No per-base quality is available; no much larger clone lies one base away. The data were obtained in a study of blood T cell repertoires in COVID-19 (dated by TCRdb to 2020 to 2022). Background for the entire study: Samples from collaborators originated in the United States, Italy and Spain and spanned both the acute and convalescent phases of COVID-19. The prospective study material was composed of cDNA or gDNA derived from T cells, B-cell-depleted T cells, or PBMCs. The dataset comprised deeply sampled blood TCRbeta repertoires from subjects exposed to, actively infected with, or recovered from COVID-19. Sample metadata almost always included a de-identified subject ID, COVID-19 status, age in years and sex. Samples came from the ongoing ImmuneRACE study (first 160 participants) plus 1,254 subjects from 6 global collaborators. The repertoires were released in a freely available public database meant as a resource for research on the immune response to SARS-CoV-2. Where available, HLA class I and class II types were taken from metadata supplied by the sample provider and were not determined by assay-based typing.

The study at large found these results: The amount of clinical and demographic metadata varied by source and participant and was provided uncurated.

Trimmed from V: 5 bases; trimmed from J: 7 bases; junction bases lacking a gene match: 4. Including cysteine and phenylalanine, the CDR3 has 13 amino acids. Of all the DNA, just the CDR3 is kept, 39 bases in frame from base 1. Based on the germline V gene, the CDR1 and CDR2 sequences are SGHTA and FQGNSA. The immunoSEQ Assay, a bias-controlled multiplex PCR, was used to amplify TCRbeta CDR3 regions from genomic DNA. As for the original processing: Nucleated cell counts per sample were estimated from amplification of reference gene primers within the assay. To quantify the absolute abundance of each unique TCRbeta CDR3 rearrangement, sequence reads were collapsed and filtered. For each sample, productive Simpson clonality was calculated by taking the square root of Simpson's diversity index across productive rearrangements. Sourced from immuneACCESS, this table was stored by TCRdb with only in-frame sequences that have V and J called. A share of the clones is absent; for the studies checked, an unresolved V gene accounts for under half, and the remainder has no known explanation. Clonal size and the V and J genes are those of that table, whereas D and trimming came from the DNA. The sample table shows approximately 90,000 clones, and approximately 87% are seen once. The top ten clonotypes cover 7% to 9% of the sample.

Collaborating institutions collected whole blood in K2EDTA tubes following their own protocols. For TCRbeta analysis, collaborator samples were shipped as frozen whole blood, as isolated PBMCs, or as DNA extracted from either sample type. The sequenced sample was peripheral blood. The rearrangement joined TRBV7-2 to TRBJ1-5, and 8 junctional nucleotides match TRBD1. The clonotype comes from a human donor with acute or convalescent COVID-19. The donor label of this sample is uncertain. The CDR3 sequence is CASSGQGIQPQHF. The nucleotide sequence is TGTGCCAGCAGCGGACAGGGAATCCAGCCCCAGCATTTT.